This T cell receptor (beta chain) appears in the sequencing data of a study of cytomegalovirus exposure and HLA in healthy donors. Overall study context: From donors who were HLA-typed, an early data release held around 80 million unique TCRs.

General study results and limits: Several of the most significant clusters appeared, in a later analysis, to be linked to common viral pathogens. In an earlier analysis, in 587 donors, most V segments appeared productive either ~87% or ~30% of the time.

Researchers ran the PCR with 60 Vbeta and 13 Jbeta primers. Data came from immunoSEQ multiplex PCR; TCRdb stores just in-frame clones and leaves some out. The repertoire has 150,000 to 180,000 clones, more than 60% of them found once; the top ten carry roughly 4%. About this clone itself: Its cognate antigen is unknown.

Trimming took 4 bases from V and 0 from J, leaving 9 bases between them. The CDR3 contains 14 residues. Germline lookup yields CDR1 LNHDA and CDR2 SQIVND (reference sequence). The receptor was derived from a woman aged 40 to 50 in good health and CMV-seronegative. The chain employs TRBV19 and TRBJ1-1; D remains ambiguous. The sample consisted of PBMCs. As DNA, the CDR3 is TGTGCCAGTAGTAGCGGGATCTTGAACACTGAAGCTTTCTTT. Its protein product is CASSSGILNTEAFF.